This is a list of T cell receptor beta chains from one sample in a study of blood T cell repertoires in COVID-19. The table came from immunoSEQ multiplex PCR; TCRdb's copy has only in-frame clones and leaves some out. The sample has approximately 290,000 clones, around 90% seen once. The sample taken for sequencing was peripheral blood. These TCRs come from a man between 18 and 35 years old with active or convalescent COVID-19. Both conserved end residues are trimmed from each CDR3. Each record gives: CDR3 protein, V gene, J gene.

CDR3: ASSSLTSGGDYYEQY; V: TRBV7-9; J: TRBJ2-7
CDR3: ASSMGRVYQETQY; V: TRBV19; J: TRBJ2-5
CDR3: ATSRDRDRGHPKTVNYGYT; V: TRBV15; J: TRBJ1-2
CDR3: ASRDPGFGNIQY; V: TRBV25-1; J: TRBJ2-4
CDR3: ASSVGMRTGGNYGYT; V: TRBV9; J: TRBJ1-2
CDR3: ASSLLRDRDYEQY; V: TRBV10-2; J: TRBJ2-7
CDR3: ATNQSGRAAGELF; V: TRBV19; J: TRBJ2-2
CDR3: ASSPEGSADEAF; V: TRBV7-9; J: TRBJ1-1
CDR3: ASSSDRGLSYT; V: TRBV11-2; J: TRBJ1-2
CDR3: ASKQTSGRFYEQY; V: TRBV27; J: TRBJ2-7
CDR3: ASSLGDTGNTIY; V: TRBV9; J: TRBJ1-3
CDR3: ASSYGQKYEQY; V: TRBV3-1/TRBV3-2; J: TRBJ2-7
CDR3: ASSLDPKRTGGYT; V: TRBV13; J: TRBJ1-2
CDR3: ASSLDQGHNQPQH; V: TRBV11-2; J: TRBJ1-5
CDR3: ASLAGLSNEKLF; V: TRBV18; J: TRBJ1-4
CDR3: ASRDIRTGRSFVQY; V: TRBV6-4; J: TRBJ2-7
CDR3: ASAVREGDTQY; V: TRBV4-1; J: TRBJ2-3
CDR3: ASSKTGPNEQF; V: TRBV6-5; J: TRBJ2-1
CDR3: ASSFAGTGGLNEQF; V: TRBV5-1; J: TRBJ2-1
CDR3: ASSLGGIGTGELF; V: TRBV5-6; J: TRBJ2-2
CDR3: ASRPGTGGFYEQY; V: TRBV19; J: TRBJ2-7
CDR3: ASSYGTGSNTEAF; V: TRBV27; J: TRBJ1-1
CDR3: AISERQGSASYNEQF; V: TRBV10-3; J: TRBJ2-1
CDR3: ASSLDGSNEQF; V: TRBV5-1; J: TRBJ2-1
CDR3: ASSRQASGDQETQY; V: TRBV19; J: TRBJ2-5
CDR3: ASTYRDPNYGYT; V: TRBV19; J: TRBJ1-2
CDR3: ASSDPRGSNQPQH; V: TRBV2; J: TRBJ1-5
CDR3: ASSLEQDGYT; V: TRBV7-9; J: TRBJ1-2
CDR3: ASSLGRGGTQY; V: TRBV7-2; J: TRBJ2-3
CDR3: ASSEQGARSEAF; V: TRBV28; J: TRBJ1-1
CDR3: ASSQGLPDYEQY; V: TRBV7-2; J: TRBJ2-7
CDR3: ASSLDRRGEQY; V: TRBV7-2; J: TRBJ2-7
CDR3: ASSLSPTTPLH; V: TRBV27; J: TRBJ1-6
CDR3: ASSLDERGLYEQY; V: TRBV5-6; J: TRBJ2-7
CDR3: ASSQDPAGGYEQY; V: TRBV4-1; J: TRBJ2-7
CDR3: ASSLAHDRGSYT; V: TRBV7-9; J: TRBJ1-2
CDR3: ASSDTEEGSSYNEQF; V: TRBV2; J: TRBJ2-1
CDR3: ASSVVSDVTRAEQF; V: TRBV9; J: TRBJ2-1
CDR3: ASNLLGTAVAKNIQY; V: TRBV2; J: TRBJ2-4
CDR3: ATGQAAGYT; V: TRBV10-3; J: TRBJ1-2
CDR3: ATSEGTGGYQPQH; V: TRBV15; J: TRBJ1-5